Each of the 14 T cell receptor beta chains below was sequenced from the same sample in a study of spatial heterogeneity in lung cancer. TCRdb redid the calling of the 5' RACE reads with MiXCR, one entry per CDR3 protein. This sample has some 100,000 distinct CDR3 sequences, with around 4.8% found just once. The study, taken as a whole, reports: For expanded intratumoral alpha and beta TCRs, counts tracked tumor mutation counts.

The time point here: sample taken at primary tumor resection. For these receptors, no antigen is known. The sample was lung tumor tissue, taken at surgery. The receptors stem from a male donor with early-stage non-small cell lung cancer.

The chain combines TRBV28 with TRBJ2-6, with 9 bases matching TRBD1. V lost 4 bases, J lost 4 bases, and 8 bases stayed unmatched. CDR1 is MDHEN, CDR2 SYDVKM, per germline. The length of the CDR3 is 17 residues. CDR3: CASSSGQGISGANVLTF. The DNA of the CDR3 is TGTGCCAGCAGTTCGGGACAGGGAATCTCCGGGGCCAACGTCCTGACTTTC.

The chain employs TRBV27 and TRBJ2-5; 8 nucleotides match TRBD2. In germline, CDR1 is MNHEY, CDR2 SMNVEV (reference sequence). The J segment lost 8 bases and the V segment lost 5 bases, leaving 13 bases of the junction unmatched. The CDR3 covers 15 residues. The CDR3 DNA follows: TGTGCCAGCAGTCCCACCCCAGCGGGAGTGGGTACCCAGTACTTC. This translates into CASSPTPAGVGTQYF.

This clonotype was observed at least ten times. CDR3 nucleotides: TGTGCCAGCAGTTTATACCTGGGTAGCAGGGACACTGAAGCTTTCTTT. It specifies CASSLYLGSRDTEAFF. The V gene is TRBV12-3 or TRBV12-4, the J gene TRBJ1-1; TRBD1 might be the D (5 bases). The germline V and J ends were trimmed by 2 bases and 3 bases, with 16 bases remaining between them. This CDR3 region has 16 residues.

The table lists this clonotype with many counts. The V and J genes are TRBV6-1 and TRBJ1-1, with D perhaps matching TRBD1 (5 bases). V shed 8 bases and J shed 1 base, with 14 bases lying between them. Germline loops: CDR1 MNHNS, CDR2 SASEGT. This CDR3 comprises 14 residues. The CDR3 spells CASSIDGTNTEAFF. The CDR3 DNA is TGTGCCAGCTCGATAGACGGGACGAACACTGAAGCTTTCTTT.

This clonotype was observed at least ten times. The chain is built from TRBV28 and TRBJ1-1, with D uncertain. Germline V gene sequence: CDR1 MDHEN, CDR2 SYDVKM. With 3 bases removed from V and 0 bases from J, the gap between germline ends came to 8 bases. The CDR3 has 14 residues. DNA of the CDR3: TGTGCCAGCAGTTTCCGGGAGGTGAACACTGAAGCTTTCTTT. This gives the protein CASSFREVNTEAFF.

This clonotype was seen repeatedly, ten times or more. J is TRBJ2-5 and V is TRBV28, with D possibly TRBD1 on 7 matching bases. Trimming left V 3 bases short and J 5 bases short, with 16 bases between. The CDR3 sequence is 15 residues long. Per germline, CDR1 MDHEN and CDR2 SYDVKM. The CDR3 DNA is TGTGCCAGCAGTTTTCGACAGGGAGGTTTGGAGACCCAGTACTTC. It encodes CASSFRQGGLETQYF.

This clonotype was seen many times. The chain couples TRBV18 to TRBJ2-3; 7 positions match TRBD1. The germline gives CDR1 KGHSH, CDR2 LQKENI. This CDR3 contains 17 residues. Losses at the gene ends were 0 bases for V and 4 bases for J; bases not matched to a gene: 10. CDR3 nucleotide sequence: TGTGCCAGCTCACCACCGATGGACAGGATTGAGCCAGATACGCAGTATTTT. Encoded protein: CASSPPMDRIEPDTQYF.

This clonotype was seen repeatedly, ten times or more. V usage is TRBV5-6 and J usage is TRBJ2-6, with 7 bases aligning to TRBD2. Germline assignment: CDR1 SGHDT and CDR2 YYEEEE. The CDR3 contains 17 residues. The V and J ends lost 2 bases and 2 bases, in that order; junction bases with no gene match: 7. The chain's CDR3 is CASSLLAIGPGANVLTF. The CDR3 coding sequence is TGTGCCAGCAGCTTACTAGCGATCGGCCCTGGGGCCAACGTCCTGACTTTC.

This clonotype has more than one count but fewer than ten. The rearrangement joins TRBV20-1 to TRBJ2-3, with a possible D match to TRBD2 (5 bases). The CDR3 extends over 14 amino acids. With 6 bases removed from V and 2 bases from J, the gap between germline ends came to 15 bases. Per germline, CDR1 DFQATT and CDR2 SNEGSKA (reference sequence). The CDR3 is CSAQRSADTDTQYF. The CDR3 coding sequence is TGCAGTGCCCAACGGTCAGCGGACACAGATACGCAGTATTTT.

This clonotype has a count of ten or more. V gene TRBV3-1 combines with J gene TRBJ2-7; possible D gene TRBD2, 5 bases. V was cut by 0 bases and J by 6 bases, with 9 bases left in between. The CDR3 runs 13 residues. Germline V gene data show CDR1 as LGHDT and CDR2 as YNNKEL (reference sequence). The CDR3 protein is CASSQDSRGEQYF. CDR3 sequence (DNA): TGTGCCAGCAGCCAAGATTCCCGGGGCGAGCAGTACTTC.

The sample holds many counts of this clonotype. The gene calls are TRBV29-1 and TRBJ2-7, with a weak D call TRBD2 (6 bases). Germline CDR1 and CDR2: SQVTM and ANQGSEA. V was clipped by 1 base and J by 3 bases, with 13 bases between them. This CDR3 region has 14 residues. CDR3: CSVEVGADYYEQYF. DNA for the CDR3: TGCAGCGTTGAAGTTGGAGCGGACTACTACGAGCAGTACTTC.

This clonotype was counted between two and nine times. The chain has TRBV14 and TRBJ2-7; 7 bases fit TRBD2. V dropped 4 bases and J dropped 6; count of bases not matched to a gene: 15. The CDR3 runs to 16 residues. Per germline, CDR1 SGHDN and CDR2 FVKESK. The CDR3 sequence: CASSPLGGRSLGEQYF. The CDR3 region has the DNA TGTGCCAGCAGCCCCTTGGGCGGGAGAAGTCTGGGCGAGCAGTACTTC.

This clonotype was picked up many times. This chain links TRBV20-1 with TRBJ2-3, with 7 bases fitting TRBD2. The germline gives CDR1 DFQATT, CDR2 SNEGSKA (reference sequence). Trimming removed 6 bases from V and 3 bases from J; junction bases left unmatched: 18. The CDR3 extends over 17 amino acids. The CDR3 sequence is CSAEKRGGGLGTDTQYF. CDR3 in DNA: TGCAGTGCGGAGAAGCGGGGAGGAGGACTAGGGACAGATACGCAGTATTTT.

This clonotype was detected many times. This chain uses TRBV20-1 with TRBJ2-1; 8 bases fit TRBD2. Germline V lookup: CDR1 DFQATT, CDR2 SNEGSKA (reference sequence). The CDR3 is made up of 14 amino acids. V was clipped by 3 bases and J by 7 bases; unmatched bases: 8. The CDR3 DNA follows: TGCAGTGCTAGCCGGGAGGGCCTGAGGAATGAGCAGTTCTTC. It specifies CSASREGLRNEQFF.